This TCR beta chain originates from a study of human T cells and chemical hapten exposure. Study-wide findings and caveats: Expanded TCRs produced significantly more large CDR3 similarity clusters than controls did. The number of TCRs over 1 in 1000 frequency stayed unchanged after DPC.

The sample's time point: pre-sensitization, week 0. Treatment noted: therapeutic diphenylcyclopropenone sensitization with weekly scalp DPC. Ahead of each patch test application, blood was drawn. RNA extraction used unfractionated whole blood as the source of total RNA. One entry per CDR3 protein results from TCRdb running MiXCR on the RACE reads. The profile shows under 200,000 distinct CDR3 sequences, 30% of them singletons. Concerning this clonotype: Its specificity is not known.

The clonotype was recovered from a woman under 40 with alopecia areata. Some clones in this sample may be carry-over from other donors' samples. Sample: whole blood, taken in connection with sensitization to the hapten diphenylcyclopropenone (DPC).

The CDR3 nucleotides are TGTGCCAGCTCACCGGGACAGCAATTTGAAGCTTTCTTT. This gives the protein CASSPGQQFEAFF. The chain links TRBV18 to TRBJ1-1; 7 bases line up with TRBD1. Germline V gene data show CDR1 as KGHSH and CDR2 as LQKENI. Trimming took 3 bases from V and 7 from J; bases not matched to a gene: 5. This CDR3 contains 13 residues.